A single sample gave rise to the 24 T cell receptor beta chains below, sequenced in a study of cytomegalovirus exposure and HLA in healthy donors. In the PCR, 60 Vbeta and 13 Jbeta primers were used. Generated by immunoSEQ multiplex PCR, the TCRdb table keeps only in-frame clones and is missing some. Of 65,000 to 80,000 clones detected, almost 80% appear once; the ten largest clones hold roughly a fifth. Sequenced material: PBMCs. Every receptor here comes from a middle-aged woman in good health and CMV-seropositive.

The chain recombines TRBV5-1 with TRBJ2-1, with 7 nucleotides matching TRBD1. The CDR3 is 13 amino acids. Germline V CDR1 and CDR2: SGHRS, YFSETQ. V was clipped by 5 bases and J by 4 bases; unmatched bases: 3. The CDR3 region has the DNA TGCGCCAGCAGAACGGGACAGTACAATGAGCAGTTCTTC. Amino acid sequence: CASRTGQYNEQFF.

In its sample, this clone was seen a few times. V is TRBV28 and J is TRBJ2-7, with 15 bases that match TRBD2. V shed 3 bases and J 1 base; nucleotides not matched to a gene: 1. This CDR3 spans 16 amino acids. Germline V lookup: CDR1 MDHEN, CDR2 SYDVKM. CDR3 sequence (DNA): TGTGCCAGCAGTTTGGGGACTAGCGGGAGGTCCTACGAGCAGTACTTC. Its protein is CASSLGTSGRSYEQYF.

The rearrangement links TRBV7-7 to TRBJ2-2, with 8 bases that match TRBD2. The junction had 13 bases not matched to a gene; V was cut back by 5 bases and J by 5 bases. This CDR3 region has 17 residues. The V gene's germline CDR1 is SSHAT and CDR2 FNYEAQ (reference sequence). Written as DNA, the CDR3 is TGTGCCAGCAGCCTCCAGGGCGGGGGGATTCTTACCGGGGAGCTGTTTTTT. It encodes CASSLQGGGILTGELFF.

The rearrangement links TRBV30 to TRBJ1-6; 7 bases map to TRBD1. Trimming at V came to 3 bases and at J to 5 bases, leaving 1 base not matched to a gene. The germline V gene has CDR1 GTSNPN and CDR2 SVGIG (reference sequence). The CDR3 extends over 13 amino acids. CDR3 DNA: TGTGCCTGGAGAACAGGGGATAATTCACCCCTCCACTTT. It codes for CAWRTGDNSPLHF.

The chain joins TRBV7-6 to TRBJ2-7, with 10 bases fitting TRBD1. The CDR3 is 20 residues long. CDR1 SGHVS and CDR2 FNYEAQ come from the germline V gene. The V segment lost 4 bases and the J segment 5 bases; nucleotides outside the gene matches: 23. CDR3 DNA: TGTGCCAGCAGCTCCCGGAGTGGGGGACAGGGGTCTAGAAGGGCCCACGAGCAGTACTTC. This codes for CASSSRSGGQGSRRAHEQYF.

The chain employs TRBV30 and TRBJ2-5, with D perhaps matching TRBD1 (5 bases). Trimming removed 0 bases at V and 5 bases at J, with 13 bases between. Germline V CDR1 and CDR2: GTSNPN, SVGIG (reference sequence). The CDR3 spans 14 residues. The CDR3 DNA follows: TGTGCCTGGAGTGTAAGCCGACAGCTTGAGACCCAGTACTTC. Translation gives CAWSVSRQLETQYF.

This clone has just one count. The chain employs TRBV9 and TRBJ2-2; 10 bases match TRBD2. CDR1 and CDR2 (germline): SGDLS, YYNGEE. V lost 8 bases to trimming and J lost 7 bases; unmatched junction nucleotides: 5. This CDR3 region has 13 residues. The CDR3 loop is CASQRGGLGELFF. In nucleotides, the CDR3 is TGTGCCAGTCAGCGGGGGGGCCTCGGGGAGCTGTTTTTT.

CDR3 nucleotide sequence: TGTGCCACCTCAGGGAGTCAGGGGGCCTACGAGCAGTACTTC. Translating it yields CATSGSQGAYEQYF. This chain connects TRBV7-2 to TRBJ2-7, with 7 bases lining up with TRBD1. The CDR3 is made up of 14 amino acids. Germline loops: CDR1 SGHTA, CDR2 FQGNSA. V was clipped by 10 bases and J by 2 bases; unmatched bases: 11.

The CDR3 reads CASSQASGTHAYLGHF. The CDR3 DNA sequence: TGCGCCAGCAGCCAAGCCTCCGGGACACACGCCTACCTCGGGCATTTT. The rearrangement links TRBV4-1 to TRBJ1-5; tentatively, D is TRBD1 (6 bases). V lost 1 base and J 15 bases, leaving 25 bases between the germline ends. The V gene's germline CDR1 is MGHRA and CDR2 YSYEKL. This CDR3 has 16 amino acids.

This rearrangement joins TRBV30 to TRBJ1-6; D is undetermined. Deletions cut 4 bases from V and 5 bases from J, with 12 bases between. Germline assignment: CDR1 GTSNPN and CDR2 SVGIG (reference sequence). This CDR3 is built from 14 residues. The CDR3 DNA reads TGTGCCTGGATTGGGCAGAGCAATAATTCACCCCTCCACTTT. Protein product: CAWIGQSNNSPLHF.

The CDR3: CASSELSGNTEAFF. As DNA, the CDR3 is TGTGCCAGCAGTGAGCTGAGTGGGAACACTGAAGCTTTCTTT. The J gene is TRBJ1-1, the V gene TRBV2; unclear D gene. The V end was cut by 3 bases, the J end by 1 base, with 9 bases between. Germline CDR1 reads SNHLY; CDR2 reads FYNNEI. CDR3 length equals 14 residues.

The chain couples TRBV5-1 to TRBJ2-1, with D maybe TRBD1 (6 bases). V was cut by 4 bases and J by 0 bases, with 11 bases left in between. CDR1 is SGHRS, CDR2 YFSETQ, per germline. There are 15 residues in the CDR3. The CDR3 region is CASSTAGASYNEQFF. In nucleotides, the CDR3 is TGCGCCAGCAGCACGGCAGGGGCCTCCTACAATGAGCAGTTCTTC.

The genes are TRBV6-1 and TRBJ1-6; no definite D call. Trimming cost V 6 bases and J 7 bases, with 16 bases left between them. Germline CDR1 reads MNHNS; CDR2 reads SASEGT. This CDR3 spans 15 amino acids. This chain's CDR3 is CASRDFFPGNSPLHF. The DNA for the CDR3 is TGTGCCAGCAGGGACTTTTTCCCTGGGAATTCACCCCTCCACTTT.

The chain carries TRBV6-5 and TRBJ2-5, with unresolved D. The germline CDR1 and CDR2 sequences are MNHEY and SVGAGI. V was cut by 6 bases and J by 5 bases, with 7 bases left in between. The CDR3 covers 11 residues. CDR3 sequence: CASSPGETQYF. The CDR3 DNA follows: TGTGCCAGCAGCCCCGGGGAGACCCAGTACTTC.

J is TRBJ2-5 and V is TRBV5-5; D is possibly TRBD2 (7 bases). Trimming removed 4 bases from V and 2 bases from J, with 18 bases in between. Germline values: CDR1 SGHKS, CDR2 YYEKEE (reference sequence). CDR3 length: 16 amino acids. The CDR3 DNA sequence: TGTGCCAGCAGCCCTCAGGTGGCGGGGGCACAAGAGACCCAGTACTTC. Protein product: CASSPQVAGAQETQYF. Full variable domain (missing parts from reference TRBV5-5 and TRBJ2-5): DAGVTQSPTHLIKTRGQQVTLRCSPISGHKSVSWYQQVLGQGPQFIFQYYEKEERGRGNFPDRFSARQFPNYSSELNVNALLLGDSALYLCASSPQVAGAQETQYFGPGTRLLVL.

V is TRBV30 and J is TRBJ2-7, with D possibly being TRBD2 (7 bases). The CDR3 is 16 residues long. V shed 1 base and J shed 0 bases, with 16 bases lying between them. Germline CDR1 GTSNPN, CDR2 SVGIG (reference sequence). CDR3 bases: TGTGCCTGGAGTGGAGGGAGGGGGAAGTTCTCCTACGAGCAGTACTTC. Translation: CAWSGGRGKFSYEQYF.

The rearrangement joins TRBV2 to TRBJ2-3; 8 positions match TRBD2. J gave up 6 bases and V 5 bases, and 4 bases lay outside the gene matches. The germline gives CDR1 SNHLY, CDR2 FYNNEI. The CDR3 extends over 13 amino acids. The CDR3 reads CASSLRTSDTQYF. CDR3 nucleotide sequence: TGTGCCAGCAGTCTGCGGACTAGCGATACGCAGTATTTT.

The V gene is TRBV6-6, the J gene TRBJ1-2; TRBD1 aligns across 10 bases. The germline V gene has CDR1 MNHNY and CDR2 SVGAGI (reference sequence). This CDR3 has 15 residues. V lost 4 bases to trimming and J lost 0 bases; unmatched junction nucleotides: 2. This chain's CDR3 is CASSSGQGANYGYTF. For the CDR3, the DNA is TGTGCCAGCAGTTCTGGACAGGGGGCTAACTATGGCTACACCTTC.

V is TRBV7-3 and J is TRBJ1-2; D may be TRBD1 (5 bases). The CDR3 sequence is 15 residues long. CDR1 and CDR2 from the germline V gene are SGHTA and FQGTGA. Trimming stripped 5 bases from V and 5 bases from J, with 18 bases between. This CDR3 is CASSPSTGTVYGYTF. CDR3 coding DNA: TGTGCCAGCAGCCCCTCGACGGGGACTGTATATGGCTACACCTTC.

The chain is built from TRBV19 and TRBJ1-5, with 8 nucleotides matching TRBD1. The CDR3 totals 15 residues. Trimming removed 5 bases from V and 5 bases from J; junction bases left unmatched: 8. The germline CDR1 and CDR2 sequences are LNHDA and SQIVND (reference sequence). The CDR3 DNA reads as TGTGCCAGTAGTTTGGACAGGGAAGGGTATCAGCCCCAGCATTTT. The encoded protein is CASSLDREGYQPQHF.

The chain uses TRBV7-9 and TRBJ1-3; D remains unclear. V lost 2 bases and J lost 4, with 9 bases in between. The CDR3 totals 14 residues. CDR1 is SEHNR, CDR2 FQNEAQ, per germline (reference sequence). The DNA for the CDR3 is TGTGCCAGCAGCTTACCCTCCGGGGGAAACACCATATATTTT. Encoded protein: CASSLPSGGNTIYF.

This clone was detected a few times. This chain joins TRBV30 and TRBJ1-2; no firm D call. The germline gives CDR1 GTSNPN, CDR2 SVGIG (reference sequence). The CDR3 extends over 10 amino acids. V was pared by 5 bases and J by 8 bases, with 9 bases between. The CDR3 sequence is CAWLSGGYTF. CDR3 coding DNA: TGTGCCTGGCTTTCGGGAGGCTACACCTTC.

The chain carries TRBV10-3 and TRBJ2-3; TRBD2 aligns across 9 bases. Trimming at V came to 5 bases and at J to 4 bases, leaving 7 bases not matched to a gene. This CDR3 is 15 amino acids long. Germline V gene data show CDR1 as ENHRY and CDR2 as SYGVKD. The CDR3 loop reads CAISFGTSYADTQYF. The DNA of the CDR3 is TGTGCCATCAGTTTCGGGACTAGCTATGCAGATACGCAGTATTTT.

This clone was seen just once. The chain uses TRBV10-3 and TRBJ2-7; 7 bases match TRBD1. This CDR3 region has 14 residues. Trimming at V came to 4 bases and at J to 2 bases, leaving 5 bases not matched to a gene. The germline CDR1 and CDR2 sequences are ENHRY and SYGVKD. Here the CDR3 reads CAISGQGRPYEQYF. In DNA, the CDR3 is TGTGCCATCAGTGGACAGGGTAGACCCTACGAGCAGTACTTC.